This passage covers 24 T cell receptor beta chains from one sample sequenced in a study of identifying expanded T cells in peripheral blood. The protocol was immunoSEQ multiplex PCR, while the TCRdb copy is restricted to in-frame clones and leaves out a portion. The sample records 100,000 or so clones, around 90% being singletons. The sample taken for sequencing was blood. The receptor set was obtained from a person between 18 and 75 years old in good health.

With respect to this clone: Other DNA sequences within the sample encode an identical CDR3. The chain recombines TRBV6-4 with TRBJ1-1; D uncertain. Trimming took 0 bases from V and 4 from J, leaving 9 bases between them. Germline CDR1 MRHNA, CDR2 SNTAGT. The CDR3 sequence is 14 residues long. The CDR3 bases are TGTGCCAGCAGTGACTCGAGTAAGGGCACTGAAGCTTTCTTT. Protein product: CASSDSSKGTEAFF.

This clone has more than one count but fewer than ten. The CDR3 nucleotides read TGTGCCAGTAGTAATCCGGGGCTAGCCAAAAACATTCAGTACTTC. Protein: CASSNPGLAKNIQYF. The chain has TRBV19 and TRBJ2-4, with D perhaps being TRBD1 or TRBD2 (5 bases each). CDR1 and CDR2 (germline): LNHDA, SQIVND (reference sequence). The germline V and J ends were trimmed by 4 bases and 0 bases, with 10 bases remaining between them. The CDR3 is made up of 15 amino acids.

This sequence joins TRBV19 and TRBJ2-7; the D gene is possibly TRBD1 (6 bases). CDR1 LNHDA and CDR2 SQIVND come from the germline V gene (reference sequence). This CDR3 is 13 amino acids long. CDR3 DNA sequence: TGTGCAGCGAACAGGGCCCCGGGTTACGAGCAGTACTTC. Translating gives CAANRAPGYEQYF.

V and J are TRBV10-3 and TRBJ2-7; 14 bases are shared with TRBD2. Germline CDR1 is ENHRY and CDR2 is SYGVKD. J lost 4 bases, V lost 3 bases, and 8 bases had no gene match. CDR3 length equals 17 residues. The CDR3 sequence is CAISDSGLAGGHYEQYF. The CDR3 nucleotides read TGTGCCATCAGTGACAGCGGACTAGCGGGGGGCCATTACGAGCAGTACTTC.

The V call is TRBV21-1, the J call TRBJ1-1. TRBV21-1 is marked as a pseudogene. The CDR3 has 17 residues. CDR3 loop: CASTLTGKLGRDTEAFF. CDR3 bases: TGTGCCAGCACCCTTACTGGAAAATTGGGACGGGACACTGAAGCTTTCTTT.

This clone was counted a single time. This chain uses TRBV18 with TRBJ2-7, with 11 bases matching TRBD2. CDR1 is KGHSH, CDR2 LQKENI, per germline. The CDR3 is 15 amino acids. With V trimmed by 3 bases and J by 6 bases, 7 bases remained unmatched. The CDR3 protein is CASSPVTSGGSEQYF. The DNA of the CDR3 is TGTGCCAGCTCACCGGTTACTAGCGGGGGATCCGAGCAGTACTTC.

CDR3 coding DNA: TGTGCCAGCACCCCGTTCAGCGGGGGAACCTACGAGCAGTACTTC. This gives the protein CASTPFSGGTYEQYF. This chain joins TRBV11-2 and TRBJ2-7; TRBD2 aligns across 8 bases. The germline V gene has CDR1 SGHAT and CDR2 FQNNGV. This CDR3 has 15 residues. V shed 7 bases and J 2 bases; nucleotides not matched to a gene: 10.

The V call is TRBV4-1, the J call TRBJ2-3; D may be TRBD1 (7 bases). The V end lost 4 bases, the J end lost 4 bases, and 15 bases lay between the germline ends. Germline-derived CDR1 and CDR2 are MGHRA and YSYEKL. The CDR3 runs 15 residues. The CDR3 bases are TGCGCCAGCAGCCTGGCGGGCAGGGGGGCAGATACGCAGTATTTT. Translating gives CASSLAGRGADTQYF.

The J gene is TRBJ2-1, the V gene TRBV27, with 7 bases matching TRBD1. V was clipped by 3 bases and J by 5 bases; unmatched bases: 13. Germline V lookup: CDR1 MNHEY, CDR2 SMNVEV (reference sequence). The CDR3 has 17 amino acids. This CDR3 reads CASSFLRTGYLHNEQFF. The CDR3 DNA reads as TGTGCCAGCAGTTTCCTCCGGACAGGATACCTCCACAATGAGCAGTTCTTC.

A few counts support this clone. The chain is built from TRBV5-4 and TRBJ2-3, with 10 bases fitting TRBD2. Germline V gene lookup returns CDR1 SGHNT and CDR2 YYREEE (reference sequence). With 4 bases clipped from V and 3 bases from J, the junction kept 11 bases outside the gene matches. The CDR3 has 17 residues. This CDR3 is CASSPTSGLLATDTQYF. The CDR3, as DNA: TGTGCCAGCAGCCCGACTAGCGGGCTACTAGCAACAGATACGCAGTATTTT.

The CDR3 protein is CASSLQGQPHTDTQYF. The DNA of the CDR3 is TGTGCCAGCAGTTTACAGGGGCAGCCACACACAGATACGCAGTATTTT. The chain recombines TRBV28 with TRBJ2-3; the D gene is possibly TRBD1 (6 bases). Trimming shortened V by 2 bases and J by 2 bases, and 14 bases separated the two germline ends. Germline V gene lookup returns CDR1 MDHEN and CDR2 SYDVKM. CDR3 length: 16 residues.

The CDR3 nucleotides are TGTGCCAGCAGCCAAGATAGAAGGGCAGGGGAAGAGACCCAGTACTTC. This sequence encodes CASSQDRRAGEETQYF. The chain joins TRBV4-2 to TRBJ2-5; possible D gene TRBD1, 6 bases. Trimming pared 0 bases from V and 3 bases from J, leaving 14 bases between. This CDR3 has 16 amino acids. CDR1 and CDR2 (germline): LGHNA, YNFKEQ.

Here the CDR3 reads CASSIVRSNEQFF. CDR3 nucleotides: TGTGCCAGTAGTATAGTACGGAGCAATGAGCAGTTCTTC. This chain connects TRBV19 to TRBJ2-1, with D unclear. Germline assignment: CDR1 LNHDA and CDR2 SQIVND (reference sequence). V lost 1 base and J lost 6, with 7 bases in between. The CDR3 contains 13 residues.

V is TRBV19 and J is TRBJ2-7, with a possible D match to TRBD2 (6 bases). This CDR3 is built from 14 residues. Germline CDR1 is LNHDA and CDR2 is SQIVND (reference sequence). V was pared by 5 bases and J by 7 bases, with 18 bases between. CDR3 residues: CASSGGNGASEQYF. The DNA of the CDR3 is TGTGCCAGTAGTGGGGGGAATGGAGCCTCTGAGCAGTACTTC.

This sequence joins TRBV4-3 and TRBJ2-7; D remains ambiguous. Per germline, CDR1 LGHNA and CDR2 YSLEER. Trimming took off 0 bases at V and 0 bases at J, with 12 bases between the two ends. The CDR3 has 16 residues. CDR3 DNA: TGCGCCAGCAGCCAAGAGGCAGGAGAAAGCTCCTACGAGCAGTACTTC. The encoded protein is CASSQEAGESSYEQYF.

This clone appeared a single time. The CDR3 region is CASSDLDEKLFF. The CDR3 DNA reads TGTGCCAGCAGCGACCTGGATGAAAAACTGTTTTTT. The J gene is TRBJ1-4, the V gene TRBV9, with D unclear. The V end was cut by 3 bases, the J end by 6 bases, with 6 bases between. The germline V gene has CDR1 SGDLS and CDR2 YYNGEE. This CDR3 is built from 12 residues.

V is TRBV5-1 and J is TRBJ2-7, with unresolved D. Per the germline V gene, CDR1 is SGHRS and CDR2 is YFSETQ. V shed 0 bases and J shed 6 bases, with 10 bases lying between them. CDR3 length: 13 residues. CDR3 loop: CASSLDPSSEQYF. In nucleotides, the CDR3 is TGCGCCAGCAGCTTGGACCCCAGCTCCGAGCAGTACTTC.

The chain couples TRBV5-1 to TRBJ2-7; TRBD1 matches 7 bases. J lost 6 bases, V lost 3 bases, and 6 bases had no gene match. Germline-derived CDR1 and CDR2 are SGHRS and YFSETQ. CDR3 length: 13 amino acids. DNA of the CDR3: TGCGCCAGCAGCTCGCCCGACAGGGCCGAGCAGTACTTC. Its translation: CASSSPDRAEQYF. Combining the CDR3 with reference TRBV5-1 and TRBJ2-7 gives the whole variable domain KAGVTQTPRYLIKTRGQQVTLSCSPISGHRSVSWYQQTPGQGLQFLFEYFSETQRNKGNFPGRFSGRQFSNSRSEMNVSTLELGDSALYLCASSSPDRAEQYFGPGTRLTVT.

The chain has TRBV14 and TRBJ1-6; no firm D call. Germline CDR1 reads SGHDN; CDR2 reads FVKESK. The V gene lost 3 bases and the J gene lost 3 bases, with 12 bases spanning the gap. The CDR3 contains 16 residues. The CDR3 loop is CASSHGGYDYNSPLHF. The CDR3 nucleotides read TGTGCCAGCAGCCATGGCGGATATGACTATAATTCACCCCTCCACTTT.

The chain employs TRBV18 and TRBJ1-1; 7 nucleotides agree with TRBD1. V dropped 6 bases and J dropped 5; count of bases not matched to a gene: 12. The V gene's germline CDR1 is KGHSH and CDR2 LQKENI. The CDR3 is made up of 15 amino acids. CDR3 coding DNA: TGTGCCAGCTCTCCCACGACAGGGTCGGGTACTGAAGCTTTCTTT. This translates into CASSPTTGSGTEAFF. The entire variable domain, with the rest obtained from reference TRBV18 and TRBJ1-1, is as follows: NAGVMQNPRHLVRRRGQEARLRCSPMKGHSHVYWYRQLPEEGLKFMVYLQKENIIDESGMPKERFSAEFPKEGPSILRIQQVVRGDSAAYFCASSPTTGSGTEAFFGQGTRLTVV.

This chain links TRBV28 with TRBJ1-2, with 9 bases identical to TRBD1. The CDR3 has 16 amino acids. Trimming removed 6 bases from V and 5 bases from J; junction bases left unmatched: 13. Germline values: CDR1 MDHEN, CDR2 SYDVKM. CDR3 loop: CASRSTRQGGKYGYTF. As DNA, the CDR3 is TGTGCCAGCAGGTCTACACGACAGGGGGGAAAATATGGCTACACCTTC.

The chain couples TRBV25-1 to TRBJ2-5; D possibly corresponds to TRBD2 (6 bases). The CDR3 is made up of 16 amino acids. Germline V gene sequence: CDR1 MGHDK, CDR2 SYGVNS. V shed 1 base and J shed 5 bases, with 17 bases lying between them. CDR3 in amino acids: CASSEWDGGVSETQYF. In nucleotides, the CDR3 is TGTGCCAGCAGTGAATGGGACGGAGGGGTATCGGAGACCCAGTACTTC.

V usage is TRBV7-8 and J usage is TRBJ2-7; D is possibly TRBD2 (6 bases). The V gene lost 5 bases and the J gene lost 3 bases, with 14 bases spanning the gap. The CDR3 length is 14 residues. In germline, CDR1 is SGHVS, CDR2 FQNEAQ. CDR3 residues: CASSQGGLNYEQYF. The DNA of the CDR3 is TGTGCCAGCAGCCAGGGAGGCCTGAACTACGAGCAGTACTTC.

This chain connects TRBV6-5 to TRBJ1-1; TRBD1 matches 7 bases. The length of the CDR3 is 14 residues. CDR1 and CDR2 (germline): MNHEY, SVGAGI. Trimming at V came to 7 bases and at J to 1 base, leaving 6 bases not matched to a gene. CDR3 region: CASTEGGWNTEAFF. In nucleotides, the CDR3 is TGTGCCAGCACCGAAGGGGGCTGGAACACTGAAGCTTTCTTT.